These 31 T cell receptor beta chains were all obtained from the same sample, sequenced in a study of PD-1 blockade in classical Hodgkin lymphoma (TCRdb year 2020). What this sample's time point label stands for: cycle 4 day 1 (C4D1), after less than seven weeks of nivolumab. All trial patients had relapsed after autologous stem cell transplantation, with cohorts A, B and C differing in prior brentuximab vedotin exposure. Library preparation was by the immunoSEQ multiplex PCR assay. TCRdb's version of the immuneACCESS table is confined to in-frame rearrangements and falls short of the full clone set. An unresolved V gene accounts for under half of the shortfall where checked; the remainder is of unknown origin. Counted in this sample were over 80,000 clones; just under 80% of them appeared once. The ten largest make up about 9.4% of the sample. Sequences were derived from peripheral blood mononuclear cells (PBMCs), sampled before the fourth cycle of nivolumab. The receptor set was obtained from a human donor with classical Hodgkin lymphoma.

This clone appeared a few times. The chain joins TRBV29-1 to TRBJ2-7; no reliable D call. Per germline, CDR1 SQVTM and CDR2 ANQGSEA. V was cut by 0 bases and J by 5 bases, with 5 bases left in between. The CDR3 has 11 residues. The CDR3: CSVEDSHEQYF. The CDR3 nucleotides read TGCAGCGTTGAAGATTCGCACGAGCAGTACTTC.

The rearrangement links TRBV7-9 to TRBJ2-1, with 13 bases matching TRBD2. The germline gives CDR1 SEHNR, CDR2 FQNEAQ (reference sequence). The J segment lost 3 bases and the V segment lost 6 bases, leaving 5 bases of the junction unmatched. This CDR3 is 16 amino acids long. CDR3 nucleotides: TGTGCCAGCAGAAGCGGGACTAGCGGGAACTACAATGAGCAGTTCTTC. Amino acid sequence: CASRSGTSGNYNEQFF.

V and J are TRBV6-5 and TRBJ1-5; D uncertain. CDR1 is MNHEY and CDR2 is SVGAGI in the germline V gene. The V end was cut by 6 bases, the J end by 0 bases, with 12 bases between. The CDR3 runs 15 residues. CDR3 sequence reads: CASSTQRHSNQPQHF. CDR3 bases: TGTGCCAGCAGCACTCAGCGTCATAGCAATCAGCCCCAGCATTTT.

The chain uses TRBV29-1 and TRBJ1-1, with a tentative D call TRBD1 (6 bases). The germline CDR1 and CDR2 sequences are SQVTM and ANQGSEA. The V and J ends lost 4 bases and 2 bases respectively, with 8 bases between them. The CDR3 is 12 residues long. The CDR3 protein is CSVAGTNTEAFF. CDR3 nucleotides: TGCAGCGTTGCAGGGACAAACACTGAAGCTTTCTTT.

J is TRBJ2-7 and V is TRBV12-5; D could derive from TRBD1 or TRBD2 (5 bases each). The germline V gene has CDR1 LGHNT and CDR2 FRNRAP. The CDR3 covers 16 residues. V was trimmed by 0 bases and J by 0 bases, leaving 12 bases between them. CDR3 DNA: TGTGCTAGTGGTTTGGTAAGGGCAGGGAGCTCCTACGAGCAGTACTTC. This translates into CASGLVRAGSSYEQYF.

The chain has TRBV15 and TRBJ2-5; D tentatively fits TRBD1 or TRBD2 (5 bases each). Germline CDR1 LNHNV, CDR2 YYDKDF (reference sequence). V was pared by 1 base and J by 2 bases, with 14 bases between. This CDR3 is built from 16 residues. The CDR3 DNA is TGTGCCACCAGCAGAGTGTCAGGGAGTGGTCAAGAGACCCAGTACTTC. Amino acid sequence: CATSRVSGSGQETQYF.

This clone was counted once. This chain connects TRBV11-2 to TRBJ2-3; D is possibly TRBD1 or TRBD2 (6 bases each). V lost 3 bases to trimming and J lost 6 bases, with 13 bases between them. Germline V gene lookup returns CDR1 SGHAT and CDR2 FQNNGV. This CDR3 region has 14 residues. The CDR3 loop reads CASSLGTGGDTQYF. In DNA, the CDR3 is TGTGCCAGCAGCTTGGGGACTGGGGGCGATACGCAGTATTTT.

This clone has just a few counts. This chain links TRBV6-1 with TRBJ2-7, with D perhaps matching TRBD1 (6 bases). The V gene lost 8 bases and the J gene lost 3 bases, with 14 bases spanning the gap. The CDR3 covers 13 residues. CDR1 and CDR2 (germline): MNHNS, SASEGT. The CDR3 sequence is CASFAQDSYEQYF. DNA of the CDR3: TGTGCCAGCTTTGCCCAGGACAGCTACGAGCAGTACTTC.

The sample holds one count of this clone. This chain connects TRBV7-6 to TRBJ2-2, with no clear D. The CDR3 runs 17 residues. V lost 5 bases, J lost 6 bases, and 22 bases lay in between. From germline, CDR1 is SGHVS and CDR2 FNYEAQ. This CDR3 is CASSRLNGGIGAGELFF. The CDR3 DNA reads as TGTGCCAGCAGCCGTCTTAACGGCGGAATTGGAGCCGGGGAGCTGTTTTTT.

The CDR3 nucleotides are TGCGCCAGCAGCCCGGGGGACAGGGGTGGAAACACCATATATTTT. It yields the protein CASSPGDRGGNTIYF. The chain is built from TRBV5-1 and TRBJ1-3; 10 bases map to TRBD1. The V gene end was trimmed by 4 bases and the J gene end by 3 bases; junction bases not matched to a gene: 4. Germline V gives CDR1 SGHRS, CDR2 YFSETQ. The CDR3 is made up of 15 amino acids. Supplemented by reference TRBV5-1 and TRBJ1-3, the full variable domain reads KAGVTQTPRYLIKTRGQQVTLSCSPISGHRSVSWYQQTPGQGLQFLFEYFSETQRNKGNFPGRFSGRQFSNSRSEMNVSTLELGDSALYLCASSPGDRGGNTIYFGEGSWLTVV.

The chain recombines TRBV10-3 with TRBJ2-2, with TRBD2 matching 9 bases. The CDR3 is made up of 15 amino acids. The V gene's germline CDR1 is ENHRY and CDR2 SYGVKD. The V gene end was trimmed by 6 bases and the J gene end by 10 bases; junction bases not matched to a gene: 12. CDR3 sequence (DNA): TGTGCCATCAGCTCTGGGGTATTAGCGGGAGAGGAGCTGTTTTTT. Amino acid sequence: CAISSGVLAGEELFF.

The J gene is TRBJ2-5, the V gene TRBV7-8, with a tentative D call TRBD2 (7 bases). This CDR3 comprises 14 residues. Trimming pared 5 bases from V and 5 bases from J, leaving 15 bases between. Germline V gene lookup returns CDR1 SGHVS and CDR2 FQNEAQ. The CDR3 bases are TGTGCCAGCAGCCGCCGGGGGGCAGGGGAGACCCAGTACTTC. Protein sequence: CASSRRGAGETQYF.

V and J are TRBV7-9 and TRBJ2-5; TRBD1 agrees at 9 bases. The CDR3 extends over 16 amino acids. V lost 5 bases, J lost 1 base, and 8 bases stayed unmatched. CDR1 is SEHNR, CDR2 FQNEAQ, per germline (reference sequence). The DNA of the CDR3 is TGTGCCAGCAGCCCCCTAGGACAGGGGATCCAAGAGACCCAGTACTTC. Its translation is CASSPLGQGIQETQYF. The variable domain in full, completed from reference TRBV7-9 and TRBJ2-5, reads DTGVSQNPRHKITKRGQNVTFRCDPISEHNRLYWYRQTLGQGPEFLTYFQNEAQLEKSRLLSDRFSAERPKGSFSTLEIQRTEQGDSAMYLCASSPLGQGIQETQYFGPGTRLLVL.

This clone showed up many times. The rearrangement uses TRBV18 and TRBJ1-5, with D possibly matching TRBD1 (5 bases). CDR1 and CDR2 from the germline V gene are KGHSH and LQKENI. The CDR3 contains 15 residues. V was shortened by 3 bases and J by 4 bases, with 13 bases between the two germline ends. The CDR3 region is CASSPAGTTNQPQHF. The CDR3 DNA reads as TGTGCCAGCTCACCGGCCGGGACGACGAATCAGCCCCAGCATTTT. Full variable domain (rest looked up from reference TRBV18 and TRBJ1-5): NAGVMQNPRHLVRRRGQEARLRCSPMKGHSHVYWYRQLPEEGLKFMVYLQKENIIDESGMPKERFSAEFPKEGPSILRIQQVVRGDSAAYFCASSPAGTTNQPQHFGDGTRLSIL.

This rearrangement joins TRBV27 to TRBJ2-7; the D is unclear. The V end was cut by 0 bases, the J end by 0 bases, with 6 bases between. Germline CDR1 and CDR2: MNHEY and SMNVEV (reference sequence). The CDR3 runs 14 residues. The CDR3 protein is CASSLSVNSYEQYF. As DNA, the CDR3 is TGTGCCAGCAGTTTATCGGTGAACTCCTACGAGCAGTACTTC.

V gene TRBV7-2 combines with J gene TRBJ2-4, with TRBD2 identical over 15 bases. Germline CDR1 and CDR2: SGHTA and FQGNSA. The junction had 7 bases not matched to a gene; V was cut back by 1 base and J by 6 bases. This CDR3 region has 18 residues. This chain's CDR3 is CASSLVSGGLAGGNIQYF. The CDR3 nucleotides are TGTGCCAGCAGCTTAGTTTCGGGGGGACTAGCGGGAGGAAACATTCAGTACTTC.

J is TRBJ1-2 and V is TRBV7-9, with 9 bases matching TRBD1. Per germline, CDR1 SEHNR and CDR2 FQNEAQ (reference sequence). V was clipped by 5 bases and J by 11 bases; unmatched bases: 12. CDR3 length: 14 amino acids. CDR3 in DNA: TGTGCCAGCAGCCTGGGACAGGGCTTAGCTTTGTACACCTTC. Translated, it gives CASSLGQGLALYTF.

There are many counts of this clone. This rearrangement joins TRBV7-2 to TRBJ2-1; no clear D. Germline V gene data show CDR1 as SGHTA and CDR2 as FQGNSA. The V end lost 2 bases, the J end lost 9 bases, and 8 bases lay between the germline ends. This CDR3 has 12 amino acids. CDR3 sequence (DNA): TGTGCCAGCAGCTTATCTGTGGTTGAGCAGTTCTTC. This translates into CASSLSVVEQFF. Based on the CDR3 plus reference TRBV7-2 and TRBJ2-1, the full variable domain is GAGVSQSPSNKVTEKGKDVELRCDPISGHTALYWYRQSLGQGLEFLIYFQGNSAPDKSGLPSDRFSAERTGGSVSTLTIQRTQQEDSAVYLCASSLSVVEQFFGPGTRLTVL.

The V call is TRBV2, the J call TRBJ2-2, with D perhaps given as TRBD1 or TRBD2 (5 bases each). The V end was cut by 5 bases, the J end by 6 bases, with 19 bases between. The V gene's germline CDR1 is SNHLY and CDR2 FYNNEI. CDR3 length equals 16 residues. CDR3 coding DNA: TGTGCCAGCAGTCCCCGACAGACCGGACTCGCCGGGGAGCTGTTTTTT. Translation: CASSPRQTGLAGELFF. Based on the CDR3 plus reference TRBV2 and TRBJ2-2, the full variable domain is EPEVTQTPSHQVTQMGQEVILRCVPISNHLYFYWYRQILGQKVEFLVSFYNNEISEKSEIFDDQFSVERPDGSNFTLKIRSTKLEDSAMYFCASSPRQTGLAGELFFGEGSRLTVL.

The V gene is TRBV7-9, the J gene TRBJ2-1; D is uncertain. Trimming cost V 6 bases and J 5 bases, with 11 bases left between them. CDR1 SEHNR and CDR2 FQNEAQ come from the germline V gene (reference sequence). The CDR3 has 13 amino acids. The CDR3 DNA is TGTGCCAGCAGTTTGAGACTCAACAATGAGCAGTTCTTC. It is translated as CASSLRLNNEQFF.

The chain joins TRBV5-1 to TRBJ2-1, with TRBD1 identical over 8 bases. The germline V gene has CDR1 SGHRS and CDR2 YFSETQ. The CDR3 totals 17 residues. J was trimmed by 9 bases and V by 1 base; bases with no gene match: 15. Written as DNA, the CDR3 is TGCGCCAGCAGCTTGTTCGGTCAAGGACAGGGTACTGGTGAGCAGTTCTTC. It is translated as CASSLFGQGQGTGEQFF.

The rearrangement links TRBV28 to TRBJ2-2, with a possible D match to TRBD1 (6 bases). V was shortened by 6 bases and J by 4 bases, with 15 bases between the two germline ends. Germline CDR1 reads MDHEN; CDR2 reads SYDVKM. CDR3 length: 15 residues. The CDR3 here is CASRPDYRATGELFF. The DNA of the CDR3 is TGTGCCAGCAGGCCGGATTACAGGGCCACCGGGGAGCTGTTTTTT.

J is TRBJ2-5 and V is TRBV5-1, with D possibly matching TRBD2 (6 bases). CDR3 length: 17 amino acids. The germline V gene encodes CDR1 SGHRS and CDR2 YFSETQ. V lost 0 bases, J lost 1 base, and 16 bases lay in between. The CDR3 region has the DNA TGCGCCAGCAGCTTGGGATTAGGGGCGGGGTCCCAAGAGACCCAGTACTTC. It translates to CASSLGLGAGSQETQYF.

The chain has TRBV7-9 and TRBJ1-2, with D hard to call. The CDR3 has 11 amino acids. CDR1 and CDR2 (germline): SEHNR, FQNEAQ (reference sequence). Trimming cost V 5 bases and J 5 bases, with 6 bases left between them. The CDR3 coding sequence is TGTGCCAGCAGCCCAGGTTATGGCTACACCTTC. Translation: CASSPGYGYTF.

This clone appeared a few times. Other DNA sequences of this sample code for an identical CDR3. This chain uses TRBV7-9 with TRBJ2-1; 9 nucleotides line up with TRBD1. With 6 bases clipped from V and 5 bases from J, the junction kept 5 bases outside the gene matches. The CDR3 loop spans 14 amino acids. Germline-derived CDR1 and CDR2 are SEHNR and FQNEAQ (reference sequence). The CDR3 bases are TGTGCCAGCAGTCCGGGACAGGGAAACAATGAGCAGTTCTTC. It is translated as CASSPGQGNNEQFF.

As for this clone: This likely reflects a read error, since a far larger clone is one base away. The same CDR3 can be traced to other DNA sequences in this sample. The rearrangement links TRBV5-6 to TRBJ1-2; possible D gene TRBD1, 6 bases. Germline V CDR1 and CDR2: SGHDT, YYEEEE. The length of the CDR3 is 13 residues. V was clipped by 3 bases and J by 4 bases, with 10 bases between them. The CDR3 coding sequence is TGTGCCAGCAGCTGGGACAAAAGCTATGGCTACACCTTC. This sequence encodes CASSWDKSYGYTF.

With respect to this clone: This sample includes further DNA sequences coding for the same CDR3. The J gene is TRBJ2-3, the V gene TRBV19, with D uncertain. This CDR3 spans 14 amino acids. Deletions cut 6 bases from V and 2 bases from J, with 12 bases between. The germline gives CDR1 LNHDA, CDR2 SQIVND (reference sequence). CDR3 amino acids: CASRSELFTDTQYF. CDR3 coding DNA: TGTGCCAGTAGGTCGGAGCTATTCACAGATACGCAGTATTTT.

The CDR3 protein is CASSFGWSTGRNTGELFF. Here the CDR3 DNA reads TGTGCCAGCAGCTTTGGTTGGTCGACAGGGAGAAACACCGGGGAGCTGTTTTTT. This chain uses TRBV7-9 with TRBJ2-2, with 7 bases that match TRBD1. V lost 3 bases, J lost 2 bases, and 12 bases stayed unmatched. CDR3 length: 18 amino acids. Germline loops: CDR1 SEHNR, CDR2 FQNEAQ (reference sequence).

The CDR3, as DNA: TGCATCGGACAGGCCTCCTACGAGCAGTACTTC. As protein: CIGQASYEQYF. The V gene is TRBV29-1, the J gene TRBJ2-7; 7 bases are shared with TRBD1. CDR1 and CDR2 (germline): SQVTM, ANQGSEA. The CDR3 is 11 amino acids.

The chain couples TRBV2 to TRBJ2-5; no reliable D call. V was trimmed by 5 bases and J by 0 bases, leaving 7 bases between them. The CDR3 sequence is 13 residues long. CDR1 SNHLY and CDR2 FYNNEI come from the germline V gene. The CDR3 sequence: CASSKSYQETQYF. The CDR3 DNA reads TGTGCCAGCAGTAAGAGCTACCAAGAGACCCAGTACTTC. The whole variable domain, remainder taken from reference TRBV2 and TRBJ2-5, is EPEVTQTPSHQVTQMGQEVILRCVPISNHLYFYWYRQILGQKVEFLVSFYNNEISEKSEIFDDQFSVERPDGSNFTLKIRSTKLEDSAMYFCASSKSYQETQYFGPGTRLLVL.

This clone has just a few counts. This chain links TRBV4-3 with TRBJ2-7, with D perhaps TRBD2 (6 bases). Germline-derived CDR1 and CDR2 are LGHNA and YSLEER. The CDR3 loop spans 17 amino acids. Trimming removed 0 bases from V and 0 bases from J, with 15 bases in between. CDR3 protein: CASSQERATGLSYEQYF. CDR3 DNA sequence: TGCGCCAGCAGCCAAGAAAGGGCAACGGGACTCTCCTACGAGCAGTACTTC.